A single TCR beta chain is shown here with its context. The target antigen is unknown. The CDR3 length is 17 residues. V dropped 5 bases and J dropped 4 bases, with 24 bases sitting between them. CDR1 SGHVS and CDR2 FQNEAQ come from the germline V gene. The data belong to a study of shared clonotypes between healthy human individuals. The table came from immunoSEQ multiplex PCR; TCRdb's copy has only in-frame clones and leaves some out. The sample has some 2,100,000 clones, 93% seen once. Naive CD8 cells lacked CD45RO and underwent positive selection for CCR7, leaving out terminally differentiated effector memory CD45RA+ cells. Within Nashville, Tennessee resided all donors, each a Caucasian adult. Broader study findings: Sharing across four donors was seen in roughly 5% of naive CD4 clonotypes. Owing to a small donor count, the genetic and exposure-history diversity represented was limited.

The source of this sequence is a man between 18 and 29 years old in good health. Some clones in this sample may be carry-over from other donors' samples. The chain recombines TRBV7-8 with TRBJ2-7; D is possibly TRBD1 (6 bases). Material: naive CD8+ T cells from PBMCs. This chain's CDR3 is CASSTPRRTAITYEQYF. As DNA, the CDR3 is TGTGCCAGCAGCACCCCCCGCCGGACAGCTATTACTTACGAGCAGTACTTC.